Following are 28 T cell receptor beta chains from one sample sequenced in a study of blood T cell repertoires in COVID-19. The protocol was immunoSEQ multiplex PCR, while the TCRdb copy is restricted to in-frame clones and leaves out a portion. The sample yields about 410,000 clones, approximately 91% seen once. The sample was peripheral blood. The receptor source for this set is a woman aged 40 to 55 with COVID-19, enrolled during active disease.

This chain joins TRBV25-1 and TRBJ1-2; D is uncertain. From germline, CDR1 is MGHDK and CDR2 SYGVNS. Trimming shortened V by 4 bases and J by 4 bases, and 19 bases separated the two germline ends. This CDR3 has 16 amino acids. The CDR3 reads CASSGESGPGVYGYTF. DNA for the CDR3: TGTGCCAGCAGTGGTGAATCCGGGCCCGGGGTCTATGGCTACACCTTC.

The rearrangement links TRBV6-2 or TRBV6-3 to TRBJ2-4, with a tentative D call TRBD2 (5 bases). Germline V lookup: CDR1 MNHEY, CDR2 SVGEGT. The CDR3 is made up of 14 amino acids. Trimming stripped 2 bases from V and 3 bases from J, with 8 bases between. As DNA, the CDR3 is TGTGCCAGCAGTTACACCGGGGTCAAAAACATTCAGTACTTC. This codes for CASSYTGVKNIQYF.

The chain recombines TRBV13 with TRBJ2-7; 7 bases line up with TRBD1. Germline-derived CDR1 and CDR2 are PRHDT and FYEKMQ (reference sequence). V was clipped by 3 bases and J by 2 bases; unmatched bases: 1. This CDR3 contains 13 residues. The CDR3 protein is CASSLTGTYEQYF. CDR3 coding DNA: TGTGCCAGCAGCTTGACAGGGACCTACGAGCAGTACTTC.

This clone appeared a few times. The sample has other DNA sequences that encode this CDR3 too. J is TRBJ1-2 and V is TRBV28; possibly TRBD1 for D (5 bases). V was trimmed by 2 bases and J by 8 bases, leaving 12 bases between them. The V gene's germline CDR1 is MDHEN and CDR2 SYDVKM. The CDR3 has 13 amino acids. The CDR3 sequence: CASSLPGVGGYTF. The CDR3 coding sequence is TGTGCCAGCAGTTTACCGGGGGTCGGAGGCTACACCTTC.

V usage is TRBV7-6 and J usage is TRBJ1-1; weak D call: TRBD1 (6 bases). Per germline, CDR1 SGHVS and CDR2 FNYEAQ. The V end lost 5 bases, the J end lost 0 bases, and 13 bases lay between the germline ends. The CDR3 sequence is 15 residues long. This chain's CDR3 is CASSIDRILNTEAFF. Here the CDR3 DNA reads TGTGCCAGCAGCATCGACAGGATATTGAACACTGAAGCTTTCTTT.

The chain employs TRBV5-5 and TRBJ2-3, with D possibly TRBD2 on 6 matching bases. The CDR3 covers 13 residues. Germline V lookup: CDR1 SGHKS, CDR2 YYEKEE (reference sequence). The V end was cut by 4 bases, the J end by 3 bases, with 9 bases between. The CDR3 reads CASSLTSTDTQYF. Here the CDR3 DNA reads TGTGCCAGCAGCCTGACTAGTACAGATACGCAGTATTTT.

The genes are TRBV28 and TRBJ2-3; 10 nucleotides line up with TRBD2. The V segment lost 0 bases and the J segment 2 bases; nucleotides outside the gene matches: 2. Germline loops: CDR1 MDHEN, CDR2 SYDVKM. The CDR3 is 16 residues long. CDR3 nucleotides: TGTGCCAGCAGTTTATGGGGACTAGCGAACACAGATACGCAGTATTTT. It codes for CASSLWGLANTDTQYF.

V is TRBV28 and J is TRBJ1-5; TRBD1 matches 7 bases. V was clipped by 3 bases and J by 3 bases; unmatched bases: 8. The CDR3 extends over 16 amino acids. In germline, CDR1 is MDHEN, CDR2 SYDVKM. In DNA form, the CDR3 reads TGTGCCAGCAGTTTGCTGGAACAGGGGAACAATCAGCCCCAGCATTTT. Translation gives CASSLLEQGNNQPQHF.

The gene calls are TRBV27 and TRBJ2-1, with TRBD1 as a possible D gene (6 bases). Trimming left V 5 bases short and J 0 bases short, with 11 bases between. This CDR3 is 15 amino acids long. From germline, CDR1 is MNHEY and CDR2 SMNVEV (reference sequence). CDR3 in amino acids: CASSPTGPSYNEQFF. The CDR3, as DNA: TGTGCCAGCAGTCCTACAGGGCCCTCCTACAATGAGCAGTTCTTC.

This clone has more than one count but fewer than ten. The J gene is TRBJ1-6, the V gene TRBV7-2; weak D call: TRBD1 (5 bases). This CDR3 has 15 amino acids. V was pared by 2 bases and J by 9 bases, with 14 bases between. Germline V gene sequence: CDR1 SGHTA, CDR2 FQGNSA. The CDR3 here is CASSLRGDGGSPLHF. CDR3 coding DNA: TGTGCCAGCAGCTTACGGGGGGATGGAGGTTCACCCCTCCACTTT.

This clone has only a few counts. DNA for the CDR3: TGCGCCAGCAGCTTGGGAGAGTATGGCTACACCTTC. Translation: CASSLGEYGYTF. The chain joins TRBV5-1 to TRBJ1-2, with D unclear. Trimming left V 0 bases short and J 5 bases short, with 5 bases between. The CDR3 consists of 12 residues. CDR1 and CDR2 (germline): SGHRS, YFSETQ.

This clone was observed a handful of times. The chain couples TRBV3-1 (or the pseudogene TRBV3-2) to TRBJ2-7; D not resolved. Germline V CDR1 and CDR2: LGHDT, YNNKEL (reference sequence). This CDR3 region has 12 residues. The V and J ends lost 1 base and 6 bases respectively, with 7 bases between them. The DNA of the CDR3 is TGTGCCAGCAGCCAAGTTGCGTCCGAGCAGTACTTC. Protein product: CASSQVASEQYF.

The chain is built from TRBV11-2 and TRBJ1-2, with 8 bases aligning to TRBD1. Germline lookup yields CDR1 SGHAT and CDR2 FQNNGV. V shed 4 bases, J shed 1 base, and the junction held 5 bases outside the gene matches. The CDR3 sequence is 15 residues long. The CDR3 is CASSYRTGFNYGYTF. Written as DNA, the CDR3 is TGTGCCAGCAGCTACCGGACAGGGTTTAACTATGGCTACACCTTC.

The table lists this clone with a count of one. The V call is TRBV11-2, the J call TRBJ1-2; D unclear. The V end was cut by 1 base, the J end by 0 bases, with 6 bases between. From germline, CDR1 is SGHAT and CDR2 FQNNGV. The CDR3 is 14 residues long. This CDR3 is CASSLGGANYGYTF. CDR3 sequence (DNA): TGTGCCAGCAGCTTAGGAGGAGCTAACTATGGCTACACCTTC.

This clone has more than one count but fewer than ten. The chain combines TRBV5-6 with TRBJ1-1; 9 nucleotides line up with TRBD1. Losses at the gene ends were 1 base for V and 1 base for J; bases not matched to a gene: 5. From germline, CDR1 is SGHDT and CDR2 YYEEEE. This CDR3 spans 16 amino acids. The CDR3 sequence: CASSLLVGQGNTEAFF. CDR3 bases: TGTGCCAGCAGCTTGCTTGTGGGACAGGGGAACACTGAAGCTTTCTTT.

This clone was picked up one time. This sequence joins TRBV28 and TRBJ2-7; a possible D gene is TRBD2 (5 bases). V shed 4 bases and J shed 11 bases, with 12 bases lying between them. Germline V CDR1 and CDR2: MDHEN, SYDVKM. The CDR3 loop spans 11 amino acids. CDR3 in amino acids: CASSSTEDEYF. CDR3 DNA: TGTGCCAGCAGTTCGACGGAGGACGAGTACTTC.

The chain uses TRBV12-3 or TRBV12-4 and TRBJ1-1; tentatively, D is TRBD1 (5 bases). The V end lost 2 bases, the J end lost 5 bases, and 9 bases lay between the germline ends. This CDR3 is 13 amino acids long. CDR3 DNA sequence: TGTGCCAGCAGTTTACAGGGTCGGACTGAAGCTTTCTTT. The encoded protein is CASSLQGRTEAFF.

The chain carries TRBV15 and TRBJ2-7; 10 bases line up with TRBD1. The CDR3 is 19 residues long. V lost 0 bases and J lost 6; bases outside the gene matches: 17. Germline values: CDR1 LNHNV, CDR2 YYDKDF (reference sequence). CDR3 loop: CATSRETETVRDRGTEQYF. The CDR3 DNA reads as TGTGCCACCAGCAGAGAAACCGAGACCGTTAGGGACAGGGGAACCGAGCAGTACTTC.

J is TRBJ1-2 and V is TRBV7-2; D is ambiguous. CDR3 length: 13 amino acids. The germline CDR1 and CDR2 sequences are SGHTA and FQGNSA. V lost 1 base and J 7 bases, leaving 10 bases between the germline ends. CDR3 protein: CASSLGWAPGYTF. The CDR3 nucleotides read TGTGCCAGCAGCTTAGGTTGGGCCCCTGGCTACACCTTC.

This chain uses TRBV6-5 with TRBJ2-7; the D gene is possibly TRBD2 (5 bases). Deletions cut 6 bases from V and 0 bases from J, with 12 bases between. This CDR3 region has 14 residues. Germline assignment: CDR1 MNHEY and CDR2 SVGAGI. The CDR3 DNA sequence: TGTGCCAGCAGGACTACCTCCTCCTCCTACGAGCAGTACTTC. This codes for CASRTTSSSYEQYF.

The V and J genes are TRBV12-1 and TRBJ1-1; the table assigns TRBD1, which was not confirmed against the DNA. TRBV12-1 is annotated as a pseudogene. This CDR3 contains 16 residues. The CDR3 coding sequence is TGTGCCAGCAGCTTTATAGGGGTCCATGTGAACACTGAAGCTTTCTTT. Residues: CASSFIGVHVNTEAFF.

V and J are TRBV30 and TRBJ1-6; 10 positions match TRBD1. CDR1 and CDR2 from the germline V gene are GTSNPN and SVGIG (reference sequence). The V gene end was trimmed by 5 bases and the J gene end by 10 bases; junction bases not matched to a gene: 14. The CDR3 extends over 16 amino acids. In DNA form, the CDR3 reads TGTGCCTGGGTTAAGACCGGGACAGGGGTATACTCACCCCTCCACTTT. It translates to CAWVKTGTGVYSPLHF. Full variable domain (outside the CDR3, taken from reference TRBV30 and TRBJ1-6): SQTIHQWPATLVQPVGSPLSLECTVEGTSNPNLYWYRQAAGRGLQLLFYSVGIGQISSEVPQNLSASRPQDRQFILSSKKLLLSDSGFYLCAWVKTGTGVYSPLHFGNGTRLTVT.

DNA for the CDR3: TGTGCCACCAGTATGTTAGAGTTCTATGGCTACACCTTC. Protein sequence: CATSMLEFYGYTF. The chain couples TRBV19 to TRBJ1-2; unclear D gene. Trimming shortened V by 10 bases and J by 4 bases, and 16 bases separated the two germline ends. Germline CDR1 LNHDA, CDR2 SQIVND (reference sequence). The CDR3 is 13 residues long. Combining the CDR3 with reference TRBV19 and TRBJ1-2 gives the whole variable domain DGGITQSPKYLFRKEGQNVTLSCEQNLNHDAMYWYRQDPGQGLRLIYYSQIVNDFQKGDIAEGYSVSREKKESFPLTVTSAQKNPTAFYLCATSMLEFYGYTFGSGTRLTVV.

About this clone: This same CDR3 is encoded by further DNA sequences in the sample. This chain connects TRBV6-5 to TRBJ1-2; D unclear. V was clipped by 4 bases and J by 4 bases, with 4 bases between them. The V gene's germline CDR1 is MNHEY and CDR2 SVGAGI. This CDR3 is built from 11 residues. The CDR3 is CASSSGYGYTF. The CDR3 region has the DNA TGTGCCAGCAGTTCCGGCTATGGCTACACCTTC.

This clone has only one observation. This chain uses TRBV28 with TRBJ2-7, with TRBD1 matching over 8 bases. The CDR3 loop spans 16 amino acids. Germline V gene sequence: CDR1 MDHEN, CDR2 SYDVKM. The ends lost 4 bases at V and 2 bases at J; junction bases unmatched: 10. CDR3 in amino acids: CASSSLRTGLTYEQYF. CDR3 in DNA: TGTGCCAGCAGTTCCCTCCGGACAGGGTTAACCTACGAGCAGTACTTC.

J is TRBJ2-7 and V is TRBV7-9; 7 nucleotides align to TRBD2. The CDR3 is made up of 17 amino acids. Trimming cost V 5 bases and J 7 bases; bases outside gene matches: 20. Per germline, CDR1 SEHNR and CDR2 FQNEAQ (reference sequence). CDR3 amino acids: CASSPPGRTSFVGEQYF. CDR3 coding DNA: TGTGCCAGCAGCCCCCCCGGCCGGACTAGTTTCGTAGGGGAGCAGTACTTC. Full variable domain (outside the CDR3, taken from reference TRBV7-9 and TRBJ2-7): DTGVSQNPRHKITKRGQNVTFRCDPISEHNRLYWYRQTLGQGPEFLTYFQNEAQLEKSRLLSDRFSAERPKGSFSTLEIQRTEQGDSAMYLCASSPPGRTSFVGEQYFGPGTRLTVT.

This chain links TRBV11-1 with TRBJ1-3; D is perhaps TRBD1 (6 bases). The CDR3 has 15 amino acids. V lost 5 bases and J 1 base, leaving 12 bases between the germline ends. The germline CDR1 and CDR2 sequences are SGHAT and FQDESV (reference sequence). CDR3: CASSLKDRSGNTIYF. CDR3 nucleotides: TGTGCCAGCAGCCTAAAGGACAGATCTGGAAACACCATATATTTT.

The rearrangement links TRBV9 to TRBJ1-6; D is ambiguous. CDR3 length: 14 amino acids. Germline CDR1 SGDLS, CDR2 YYNGEE. Trimming took 4 bases from V and 6 from J, leaving 11 bases between them. CDR3 coding DNA: TGTGCCAGCAGCTCCGCGGGCCTTAATTCACCCCTCCACTTT. Residues: CASSSAGLNSPLHF.